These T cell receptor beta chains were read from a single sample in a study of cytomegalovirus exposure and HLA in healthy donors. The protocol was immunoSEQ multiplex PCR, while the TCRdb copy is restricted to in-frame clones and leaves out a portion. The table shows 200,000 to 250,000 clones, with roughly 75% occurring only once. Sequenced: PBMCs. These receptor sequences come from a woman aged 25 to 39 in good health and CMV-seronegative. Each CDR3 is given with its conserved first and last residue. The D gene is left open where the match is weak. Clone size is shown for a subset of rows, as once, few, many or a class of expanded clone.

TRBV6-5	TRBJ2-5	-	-	CASSYSLYQETQYF	TGTGCCAGCAGTTACTCGTTATACCAAGAGACCCAGTACTTC
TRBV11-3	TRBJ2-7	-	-	CASSLGANYEQYF	TGTGCCAGCAGCTTAGGGGCTAACTACGAGCAGTACTTC
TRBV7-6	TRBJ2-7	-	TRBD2	CASSLPGGSYEQYF	TGTGCCAGCAGCTTACCGGGGGGCTCCTACGAGCAGTACTTC
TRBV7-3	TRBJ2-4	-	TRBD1	CASSSNRGIQYF	TGTGCCAGCAGCTCAAACAGGGGCATTCAGTACTTC
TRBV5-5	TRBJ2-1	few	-	CASSSGATYNEQFF	TGTGCCAGCAGCTCAGGGGCAACCTACAATGAGCAGTTCTTC
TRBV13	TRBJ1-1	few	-	CASSLGGTKNTEAFF	TGTGCCAGCAGCTTAGGGGGGACAAAGAACACTGAAGCTTTCTTT
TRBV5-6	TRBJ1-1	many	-	CASSLAAGRSTEAFF	TGTGCCAGCAGCTTGGCGGCAGGGAGGAGCACTGAAGCTTTCTTT
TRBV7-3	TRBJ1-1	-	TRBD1	CASSFTGETEAFF	TGTGCCAGCAGCTTTACAGGGGAAACTGAAGCTTTCTTT
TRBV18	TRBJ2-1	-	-	CASSSDQGNEQFF	TGTGCCAGCTCAAGCGACCAGGGGAATGAGCAGTTCTTC
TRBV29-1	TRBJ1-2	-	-	CSVGTGNYGYTF	TGCAGCGTTGGAACAGGGAACTATGGCTACACCTTC
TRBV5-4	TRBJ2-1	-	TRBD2	CASSREGLAGNEQFF	TGTGCCAGCAGCCGGGAGGGACTAGCTGGGAATGAGCAGTTCTTC
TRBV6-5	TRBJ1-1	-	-	CASSLDTGNTEAFF	TGTGCCAGCAGTCTAGATACAGGGAACACTGAAGCTTTCTTT
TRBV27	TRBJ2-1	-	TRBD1	CASSSLDRGDNEQFF	TGTGCCAGCAGTTCCTTGGACAGGGGGGACAATGAGCAGTTCTTC
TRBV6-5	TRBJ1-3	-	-	CASSPNRGGNTIYF	TGTGCCAGCAGCCCAAACCGGGGAGGAAACACCATATATTTT
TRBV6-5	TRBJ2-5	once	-	CASSPLSGQETQYF	TGTGCCAGCAGCCCCCTTAGCGGACAAGAGACCCAGTACTTC
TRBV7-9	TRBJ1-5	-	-	CASSLLNQPQHF	TGTGCCAGCAGCCTATTAAATCAGCCCCAGCATTTT
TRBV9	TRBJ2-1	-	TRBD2	CASTLGLAGVSEQFF	TGTGCCAGCACCCTAGGACTAGCGGGAGTCAGTGAGCAGTTCTTC
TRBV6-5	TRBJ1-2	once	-	CASSYGHRRAHYGYTF	TGTGCCAGCAGTTATGGCCACAGGCGAGCTCACTATGGCTACACCTTC
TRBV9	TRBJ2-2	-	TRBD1	CASSLGTGETGELFF	TGTGCCAGCAGCCTAGGGACAGGGGAGACCGGGGAGCTGTTTTTT
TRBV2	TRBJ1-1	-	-	CASNWGGNTEAFF	TGTGCCAGCAATTGGGGAGGGAACACTGAAGCTTTCTTT
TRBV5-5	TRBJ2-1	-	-	CASSWTPDYNEQFF	TGTGCCAGCAGCTGGACACCAGATTACAATGAGCAGTTCTTC
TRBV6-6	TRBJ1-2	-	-	CASSYSWQGTGYGYTF	TGTGCCAGCAGTTACTCTTGGCAGGGGACCGGCTATGGCTACACCTTC
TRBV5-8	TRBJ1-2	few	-	CASSLGGEAPGYTF	TGTGCCAGCAGCTTGGGGGGGGAGGCCCCTGGCTACACCTTC
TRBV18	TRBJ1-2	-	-	CASSPGADYGYTF	TGTGCCAGCTCACCAGGGGCGGACTATGGCTACACCTTC
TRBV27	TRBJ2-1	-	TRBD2	CASSPGLGYEQFF	TGTGCCAGCAGTCCCGGACTAGGATATGAGCAGTTCTTC
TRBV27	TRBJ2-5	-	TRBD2	CASSFRSPFGTSGQETQYF	TGTGCCAGCAGTTTTCGATCTCCTTTCGGGACTAGCGGTCAAGAGACCCAGTACTTC
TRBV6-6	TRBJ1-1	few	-	CASSKLLAGTEAFF	TGTGCCAGCAGCAAGTTACTAGCAGGCACTGAAGCTTTCTTT
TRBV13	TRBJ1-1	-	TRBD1	CASSLGQGGTEAFF	TGTGCCAGCAGCTTAGGGCAGGGGGGCACTGAAGCTTTCTTT
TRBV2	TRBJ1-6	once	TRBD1	CASRGGVGQDNSPLHF	TGTGCCAGCAGGGGGGGTGTGGGACAGGATAATTCACCCCTCCACTTT
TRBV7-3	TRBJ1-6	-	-	CASSLGPSNSPLHF	TGTGCCAGCAGCTTGGGCCCCTCAAATTCACCCCTCCACTTT
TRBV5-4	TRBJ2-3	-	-	CASSSGFSTDTQYF	TGTGCCAGCAGCTCAGGGTTCAGCACAGATACGCAGTATTTT
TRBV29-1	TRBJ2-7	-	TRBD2	CSVLRLAGIAYEQYF	TGCAGCGTCCTCCGACTAGCGGGGATTGCCTACGAGCAGTACTTC
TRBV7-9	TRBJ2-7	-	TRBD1	CSSSSDRESYEQYF	TGTTCCAGCAGTTCGGACAGGGAGTCTTACGAGCAGTACTTC
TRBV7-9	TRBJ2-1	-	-	CSSSPFETGAYNEQFF	TGTTCCAGCAGCCCCTTTGAGACAGGCGCATACAATGAGCAGTTCTTC
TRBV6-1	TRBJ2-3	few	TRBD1	CATGQGDTDTQYF	TGTGCCACCGGACAGGGGGACACAGATACGCAGTATTTT
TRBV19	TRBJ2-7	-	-	CASRGFSYEQYF	TGTGCCAGTCGGGGATTCTCCTACGAGCAGTACTTC
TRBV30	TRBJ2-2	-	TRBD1	CAWSFAGTATGELFF	TGTGCCTGGAGTTTCGCCGGGACAGCCACCGGGGAGCTGTTTTTT
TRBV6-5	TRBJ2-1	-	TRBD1	CASSRTGGNYNEQFF	TGTGCCAGCAGTAGGACAGGGGGAAACTACAATGAGCAGTTCTTC
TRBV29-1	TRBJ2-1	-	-	CSVESGVRSYSEQFF	TGCAGCGTGGAGTCCGGGGTCCGCTCCTACAGTGAGCAGTTCTTC
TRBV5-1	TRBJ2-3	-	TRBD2	CASSLGLAGSDTQYF	TGCGCCAGCAGCTTGGGACTAGCGGGGTCAGATACGCAGTATTTT
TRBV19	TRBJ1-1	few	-	CASSIFSGDTEAFF	TGTGCCAGTAGTATATTTTCGGGGGACACTGAAGCTTTCTTT
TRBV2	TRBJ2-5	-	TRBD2	CASSELAGGPQETQYF	TGTGCCAGCAGTGAGCTAGCGGGGGGCCCCCAAGAGACCCAGTACTTC
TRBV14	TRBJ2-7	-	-	CASSQGQGPYEQYF	TGTGCCAGCAGCCAAGGTCAGGGGCCCTACGAGCAGTACTTC
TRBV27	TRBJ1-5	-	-	CASSQTAAGLTYSNQPQHF	TGTGCCAGCAGTCAAACGGCCGCGGGACTGACTTATAGCAATCAGCCCCAGCATTTT
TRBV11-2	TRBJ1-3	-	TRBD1	CASSTDRAGNTIYF	TGTGCCAGCAGCACAGACAGGGCTGGAAACACCATATATTTT
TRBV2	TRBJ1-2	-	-	CASTLGGPRSYTF	TGTGCCAGCACGTTGGGGGGGCCCCGGAGCTACACCTTC
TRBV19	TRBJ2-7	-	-	CASPDPQASMEQYF	TGTGCCAGCCCAGACCCCCAGGCCTCGATGGAGCAGTACTTC
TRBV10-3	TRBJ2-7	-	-	CAISETNEQYF	TGTGCCATCAGTGAAACAAACGAGCAGTACTTC
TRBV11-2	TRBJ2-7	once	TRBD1	CASSPLKRTGTYEQYF	TGTGCCAGCAGCCCCTTAAAGAGGACAGGGACCTACGAGCAGTACTTC
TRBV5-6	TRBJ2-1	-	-	CASSLWTQTYNEQFF	TGTGCCAGCAGCTTGTGGACTCAAACCTACAATGAGCAGTTCTTC
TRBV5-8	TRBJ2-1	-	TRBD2	CASSFKKTSGGGEQFF	TGTGCCAGCAGCTTCAAAAAGACTAGCGGGGGAGGTGAGCAGTTCTTC
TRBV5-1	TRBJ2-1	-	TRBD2	CASSLGTSGNNEQFF	TGCGCCAGCAGCTTGGGCACTAGCGGGAACAATGAGCAGTTCTTC
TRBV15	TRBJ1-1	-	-	CATSRDSRFTQDTEAFF	TGTGCCACCAGCAGAGATTCGAGGTTCACCCAAGACACTGAAGCTTTCTTT
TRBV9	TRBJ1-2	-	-	CASSAGADYGYTF	TGTGCCAGCAGCGCAGGGGCAGACTATGGCTACACCTTC
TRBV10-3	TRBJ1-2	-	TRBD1	CAISEDRVRGYTF	TGTGCCATCAGTGAGGACAGGGTTCGTGGCTACACCTTC
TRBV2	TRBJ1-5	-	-	CASIRDSNQPQHF	TGTGCCAGCATCAGGGATAGCAATCAGCCCCAGCATTTT
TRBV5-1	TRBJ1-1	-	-	CASSLRQATPNTEAFF	TGCGCCAGCAGCTTGCGGCAGGCCACACCGAACACTGAAGCTTTCTTT